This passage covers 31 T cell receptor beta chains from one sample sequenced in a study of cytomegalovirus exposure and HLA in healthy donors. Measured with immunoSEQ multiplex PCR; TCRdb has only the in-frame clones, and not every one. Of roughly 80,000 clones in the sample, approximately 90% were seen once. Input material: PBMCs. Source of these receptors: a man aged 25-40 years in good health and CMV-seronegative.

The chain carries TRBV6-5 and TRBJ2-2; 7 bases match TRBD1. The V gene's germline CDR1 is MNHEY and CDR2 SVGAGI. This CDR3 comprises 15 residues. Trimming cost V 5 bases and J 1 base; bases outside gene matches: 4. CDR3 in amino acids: CASSARDRNTGELFF. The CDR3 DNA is TGTGCCAGCAGTGCCCGGGACAGGAACACCGGGGAGCTGTTTTTT.

The CDR3 DNA reads as TGTGCCAGCAGCCCAACAGGAGACAACACCGGGGAGCTGTTTTTT. This translates into CASSPTGDNTGELFF. The chain couples TRBV11-3 to TRBJ2-2; D is perhaps TRBD1 (5 bases). Trimming took off 5 bases at V and 2 bases at J, with 12 bases between the two ends. The CDR3 contains 15 residues. Germline V lookup: CDR1 SGHNT, CDR2 YENEEA.

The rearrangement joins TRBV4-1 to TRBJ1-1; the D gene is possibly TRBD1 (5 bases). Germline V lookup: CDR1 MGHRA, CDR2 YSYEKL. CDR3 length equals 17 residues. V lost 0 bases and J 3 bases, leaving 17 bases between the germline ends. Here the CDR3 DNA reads TGCGCCAGCAGCCAAGAGCCCCCCGGGGCGGGGGACACTGAAGCTTTCTTT. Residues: CASSQEPPGAGDTEAFF.

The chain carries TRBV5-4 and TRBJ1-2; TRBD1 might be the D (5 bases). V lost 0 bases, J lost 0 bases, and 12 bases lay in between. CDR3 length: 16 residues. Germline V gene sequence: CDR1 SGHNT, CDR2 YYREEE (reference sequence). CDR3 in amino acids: CASSLGWGETNYGYTF. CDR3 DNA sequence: TGTGCCAGCAGCTTGGGGTGGGGGGAAACTAACTATGGCTACACCTTC.

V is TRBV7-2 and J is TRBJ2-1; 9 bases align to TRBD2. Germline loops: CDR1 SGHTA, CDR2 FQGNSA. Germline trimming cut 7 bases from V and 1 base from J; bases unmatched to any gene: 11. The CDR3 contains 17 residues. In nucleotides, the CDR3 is TGTGCCAGCACCCCCAAGGGGGCGGGAGGGTCCTACAATGAGCAGTTCTTC. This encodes CASTPKGAGGSYNEQFF.

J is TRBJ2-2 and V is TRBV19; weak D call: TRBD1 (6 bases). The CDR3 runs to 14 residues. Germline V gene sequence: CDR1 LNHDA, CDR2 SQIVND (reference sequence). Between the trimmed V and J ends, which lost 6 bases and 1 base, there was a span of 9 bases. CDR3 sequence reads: CASSLTGNTGELFF. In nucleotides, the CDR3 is TGTGCCAGTAGCCTGACAGGGAACACCGGGGAGCTGTTTTTT.

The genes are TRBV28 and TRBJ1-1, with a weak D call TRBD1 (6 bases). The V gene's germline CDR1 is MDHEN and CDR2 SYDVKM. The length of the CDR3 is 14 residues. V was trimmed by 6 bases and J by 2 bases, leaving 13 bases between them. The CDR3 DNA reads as TGTGCCAGCAGCCAACCAGGGGTAAACACTGAAGCTTTCTTT. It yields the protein CASSQPGVNTEAFF. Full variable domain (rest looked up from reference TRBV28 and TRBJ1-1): DVKVTQSSRYLVKRTGEKVFLECVQDMDHENMFWYRQDPGLGLRLIYFSYDVKMKEKGDIPEGYSVSREKKERFSLILESASTNQTSMYLCASSQPGVNTEAFFGQGTRLTVV.

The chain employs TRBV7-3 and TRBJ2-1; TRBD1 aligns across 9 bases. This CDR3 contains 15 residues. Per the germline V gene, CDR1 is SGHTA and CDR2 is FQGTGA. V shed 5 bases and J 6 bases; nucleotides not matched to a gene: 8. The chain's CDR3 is CASSRNPGQGNEQFF. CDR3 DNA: TGTGCCAGCAGCCGAAACCCGGGACAGGGCAATGAGCAGTTCTTC.

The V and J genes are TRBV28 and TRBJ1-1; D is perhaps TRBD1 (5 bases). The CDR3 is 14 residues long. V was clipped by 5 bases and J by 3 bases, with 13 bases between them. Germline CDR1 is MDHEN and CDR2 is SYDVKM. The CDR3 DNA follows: TGTGCCAGCAGTGCGGTAGGGGTGCACACTGAAGCTTTCTTT. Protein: CASSAVGVHTEAFF.

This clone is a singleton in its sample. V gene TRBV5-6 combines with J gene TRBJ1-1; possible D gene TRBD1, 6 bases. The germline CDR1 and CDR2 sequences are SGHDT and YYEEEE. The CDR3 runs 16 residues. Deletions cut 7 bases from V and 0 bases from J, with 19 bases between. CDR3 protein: CASHPVDRPLNTEAFF. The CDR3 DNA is TGTGCCAGCCATCCCGTCGACAGGCCCCTGAACACTGAAGCTTTCTTT.

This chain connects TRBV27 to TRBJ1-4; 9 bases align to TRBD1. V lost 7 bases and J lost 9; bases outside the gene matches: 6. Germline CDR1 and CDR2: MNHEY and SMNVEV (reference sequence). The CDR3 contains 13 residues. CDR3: CASMRTGDKKLFF. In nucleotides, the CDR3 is TGTGCCAGCATGAGGACAGGGGATAAAAAACTGTTTTTT.

The CDR3 region is CASSPGLYNTGELFF. The CDR3 DNA follows: TGTGCCAGCAGTCCCGGACTTTATAACACCGGGGAGCTGTTTTTT. The chain combines TRBV2 with TRBJ2-2, with D perhaps matching TRBD2 (5 bases). The germline CDR1 and CDR2 sequences are SNHLY and FYNNEI. The CDR3 spans 15 residues. Trimming left V 5 bases short and J 2 bases short, with 12 bases between.

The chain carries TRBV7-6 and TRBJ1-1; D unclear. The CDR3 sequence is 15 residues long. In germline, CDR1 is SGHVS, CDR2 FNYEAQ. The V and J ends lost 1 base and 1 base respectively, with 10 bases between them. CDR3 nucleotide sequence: TGTGCCAGCAGCTTAGATTCGGGGAGGAACACTGAAGCTTTCTTT. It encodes CASSLDSGRNTEAFF.

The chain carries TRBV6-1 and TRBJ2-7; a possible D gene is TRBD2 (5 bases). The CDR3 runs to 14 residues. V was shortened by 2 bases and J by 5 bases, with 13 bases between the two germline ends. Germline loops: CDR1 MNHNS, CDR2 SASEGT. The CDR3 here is CASSESGIRHEQYF. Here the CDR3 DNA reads TGTGCCAGCAGTGAATCCGGGATCCGCCACGAGCAGTACTTC.

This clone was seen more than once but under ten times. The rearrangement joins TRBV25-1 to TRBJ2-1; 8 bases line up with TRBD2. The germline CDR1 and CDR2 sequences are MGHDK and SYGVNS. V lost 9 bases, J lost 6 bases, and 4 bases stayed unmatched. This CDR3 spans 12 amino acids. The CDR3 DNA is TGTGCCAGTGGTACTAGCGGCAATGAGCAGTTCTTC. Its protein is CASGTSGNEQFF. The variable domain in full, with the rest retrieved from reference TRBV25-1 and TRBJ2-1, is EADIYQTPRYLVIGTGKKITLECSQTMGHDKMYWYQQDPGMELHLIHYSYGVNSTEKGDLSSESTVSRIRTEHFPLTLESARPSHTSQYLCASGTSGNEQFFGPGTRLTVL.

The CDR3 spells CASSQEAGGGNEQFF. CDR3 DNA: TGCGCCAGCAGCCAAGAGGCAGGGGGTGGTAATGAGCAGTTCTTC. This chain uses TRBV4-1 with TRBJ2-1; 7 bases match TRBD1. Trimming took 0 bases from V and 7 from J; bases not matched to a gene: 6. This CDR3 is 15 amino acids long. Germline V gives CDR1 MGHRA, CDR2 YSYEKL.

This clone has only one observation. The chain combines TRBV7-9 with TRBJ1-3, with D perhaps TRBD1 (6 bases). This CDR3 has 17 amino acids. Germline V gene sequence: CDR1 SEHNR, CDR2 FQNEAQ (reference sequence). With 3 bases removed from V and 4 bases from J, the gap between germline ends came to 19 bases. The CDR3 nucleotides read TGTGCCAGCAGCTTTATCGACCAGGGGCAGGCGGGAAACACCATATATTTT. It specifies CASSFIDQGQAGNTIYF.

CDR3 nucleotide sequence: TGTGCCATCAGTGAGCCCGACCCTGACAGTACCTACTACGAGCAGTACTTC. Translating gives CAISEPDPDSTYYEQYF. V gene TRBV10-3 combines with J gene TRBJ2-7, with D possibly TRBD1 on 5 matching bases. The ends were cut back, 2 bases at V and 3 bases at J, with 20 bases in the middle. The CDR3 runs 17 residues. Germline V gene sequence: CDR1 ENHRY, CDR2 SYGVKD.

CDR3 coding DNA: TGTGCCAGCTCACCTGGCAGGAACACCGGGGAGCTGTTTTTT. Amino acids: CASSPGRNTGELFF. The chain is built from TRBV18 and TRBJ2-2; no firm D call. There are 14 residues in the CDR3. Germline assignment: CDR1 KGHSH and CDR2 LQKENI. Between the trimmed V and J ends, which lost 3 bases and 1 base, there was a span of 6 bases.

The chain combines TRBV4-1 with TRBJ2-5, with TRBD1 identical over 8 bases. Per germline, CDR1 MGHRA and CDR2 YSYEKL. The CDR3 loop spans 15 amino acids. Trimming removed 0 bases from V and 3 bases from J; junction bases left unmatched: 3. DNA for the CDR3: TGCGCCAGCAGCCAAGAGGGACAGGTGAAAGAGACCCAGTACTTC. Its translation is CASSQEGQVKETQYF.

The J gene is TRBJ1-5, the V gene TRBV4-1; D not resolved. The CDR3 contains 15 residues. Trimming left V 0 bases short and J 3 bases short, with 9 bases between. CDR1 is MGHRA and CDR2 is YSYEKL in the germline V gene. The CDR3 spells CASSQDSSSNQPQHF. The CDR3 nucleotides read TGCGCCAGCAGCCAAGATTCCAGTTCCAATCAGCCCCAGCATTTT.

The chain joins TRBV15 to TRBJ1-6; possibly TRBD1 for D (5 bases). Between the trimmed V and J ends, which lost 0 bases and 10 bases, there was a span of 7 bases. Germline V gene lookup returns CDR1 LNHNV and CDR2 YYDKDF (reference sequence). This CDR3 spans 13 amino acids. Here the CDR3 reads CATSRDKGSPLHF. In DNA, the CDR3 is TGTGCCACCAGCAGAGATAAGGGGTCACCCCTCCACTTT.

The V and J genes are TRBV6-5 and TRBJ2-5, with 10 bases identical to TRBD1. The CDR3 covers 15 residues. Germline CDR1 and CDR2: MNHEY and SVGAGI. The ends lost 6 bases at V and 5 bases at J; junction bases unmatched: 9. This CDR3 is CASRIRQGAWETQYF. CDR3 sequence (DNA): TGTGCCAGCAGGATTAGACAGGGGGCGTGGGAGACCCAGTACTTC.

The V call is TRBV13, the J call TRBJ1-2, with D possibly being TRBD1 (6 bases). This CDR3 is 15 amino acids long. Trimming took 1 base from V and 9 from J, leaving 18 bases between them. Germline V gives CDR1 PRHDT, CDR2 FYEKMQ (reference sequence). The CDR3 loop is CASSLAGAGVHSYTF. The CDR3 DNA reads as TGTGCCAGCAGCTTAGCGGGGGCGGGGGTCCATAGCTACACCTTC.

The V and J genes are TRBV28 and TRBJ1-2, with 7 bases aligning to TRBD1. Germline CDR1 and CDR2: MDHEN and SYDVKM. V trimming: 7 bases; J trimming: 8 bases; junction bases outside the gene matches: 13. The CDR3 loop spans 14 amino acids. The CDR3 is CASTLRGTDGGYTF. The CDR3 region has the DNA TGTGCCAGCACCTTACGGGGGACAGACGGGGGCTACACCTTC.

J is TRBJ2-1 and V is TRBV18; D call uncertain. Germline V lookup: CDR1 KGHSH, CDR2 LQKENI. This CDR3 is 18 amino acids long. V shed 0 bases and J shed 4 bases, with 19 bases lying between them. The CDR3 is CASSPPFIQQDFYNEQFF. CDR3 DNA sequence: TGTGCCAGCTCACCACCGTTTATACAGCAAGATTTTTACAATGAGCAGTTCTTC.

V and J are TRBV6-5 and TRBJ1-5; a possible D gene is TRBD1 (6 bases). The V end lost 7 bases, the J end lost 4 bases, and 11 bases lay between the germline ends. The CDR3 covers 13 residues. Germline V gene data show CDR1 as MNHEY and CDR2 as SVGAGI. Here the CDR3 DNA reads TGTGCCAGCAAAAAACAGGGAAATCAGCCCCAGCATTTT. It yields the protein CASKKQGNQPQHF.

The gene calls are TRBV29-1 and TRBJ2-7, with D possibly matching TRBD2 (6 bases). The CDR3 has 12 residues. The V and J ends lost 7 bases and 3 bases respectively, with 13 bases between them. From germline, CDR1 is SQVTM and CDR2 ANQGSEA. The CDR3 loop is CSARRENYEQYF. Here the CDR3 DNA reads TGCAGCGCCCGCCGGGAGAACTACGAGCAGTACTTC.

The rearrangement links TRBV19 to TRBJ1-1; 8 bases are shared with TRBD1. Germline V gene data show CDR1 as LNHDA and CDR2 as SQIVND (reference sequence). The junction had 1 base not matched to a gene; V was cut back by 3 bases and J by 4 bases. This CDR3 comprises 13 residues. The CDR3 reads CASSITGGTEAFF. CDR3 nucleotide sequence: TGTGCCAGTAGTATTACAGGGGGCACTGAAGCTTTCTTT.

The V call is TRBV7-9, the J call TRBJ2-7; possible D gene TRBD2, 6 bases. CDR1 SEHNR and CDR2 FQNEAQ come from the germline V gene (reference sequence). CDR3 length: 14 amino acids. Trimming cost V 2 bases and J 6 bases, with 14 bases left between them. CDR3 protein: CASSLNGRGGEQYF. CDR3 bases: TGTGCCAGCAGCTTAAACGGGAGAGGAGGCGAGCAGTACTTC.

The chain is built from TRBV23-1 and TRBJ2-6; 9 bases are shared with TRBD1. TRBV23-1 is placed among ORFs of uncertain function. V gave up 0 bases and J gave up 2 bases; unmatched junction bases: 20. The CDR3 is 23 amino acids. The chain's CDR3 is CASSQSVNPGQGLLQTGANVLTF. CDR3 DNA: TGCGCCAGCAGTCAATCGGTGAACCCGGGACAGGGATTACTCCAGACTGGGGCCAACGTCCTGACTTTC.